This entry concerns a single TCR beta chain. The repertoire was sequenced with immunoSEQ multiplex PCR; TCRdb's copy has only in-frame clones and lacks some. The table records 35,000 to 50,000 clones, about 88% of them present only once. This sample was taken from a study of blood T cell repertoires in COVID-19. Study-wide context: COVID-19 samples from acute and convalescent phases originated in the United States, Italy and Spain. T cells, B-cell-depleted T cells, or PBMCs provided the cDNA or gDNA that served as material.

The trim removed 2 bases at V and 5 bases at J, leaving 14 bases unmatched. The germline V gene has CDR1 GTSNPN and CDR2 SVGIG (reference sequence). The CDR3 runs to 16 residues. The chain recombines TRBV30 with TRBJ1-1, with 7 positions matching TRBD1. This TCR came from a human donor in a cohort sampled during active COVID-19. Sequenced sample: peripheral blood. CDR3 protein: CAWSKRFRGVETEAFF. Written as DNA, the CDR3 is TGTGCCTGGAGTAAGAGGTTCAGGGGGGTAGAGACTGAAGCTTTCTTT.